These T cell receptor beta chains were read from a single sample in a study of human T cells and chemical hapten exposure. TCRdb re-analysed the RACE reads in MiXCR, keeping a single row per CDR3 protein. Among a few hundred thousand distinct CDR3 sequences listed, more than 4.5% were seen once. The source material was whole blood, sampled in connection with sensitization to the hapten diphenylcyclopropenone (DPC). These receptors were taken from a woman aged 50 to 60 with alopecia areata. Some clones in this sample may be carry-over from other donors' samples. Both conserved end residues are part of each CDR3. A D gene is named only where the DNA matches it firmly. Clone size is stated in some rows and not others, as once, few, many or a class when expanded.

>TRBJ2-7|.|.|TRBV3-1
CASSQGQVISYEQYF
TGTGCCAGCAGCCAAGGCCAGGTTATTTCCTACGAGCAGTACTTC
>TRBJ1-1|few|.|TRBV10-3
CAISEFGVSEAFF
TGTGCCATCAGTGAGTTCGGGGTGTCTGAAGCTTTCTTT
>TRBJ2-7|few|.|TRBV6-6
CASTPGGPQYF
TGTGCCAGCACCCCAGGCGGGCCCCAGTACTTC
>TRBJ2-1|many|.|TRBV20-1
CSAPRSSWNEQFF
TGCAGTGCTCCCAGATCAAGCTGGAATGAGCAGTTCTTC
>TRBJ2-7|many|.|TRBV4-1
CASSRRTATPYEQYF
TGCGCCAGCAGCCGAAGGACAGCCACCCCCTACGAGCAGTACTTC
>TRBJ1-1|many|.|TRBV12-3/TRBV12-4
CASRLESRNTEAFF
TGTGCCAGCAGACTGGAGAGCCGGAACACTGAAGCTTTCTTT
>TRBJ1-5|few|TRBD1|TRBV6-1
CASSDGQGHLSYSNQPQHF
TGTGCCAGCAGTGACGGACAGGGTCATCTTTCCTATAGCAATCAGCCCCAGCATTTT
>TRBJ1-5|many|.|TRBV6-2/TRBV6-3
CASSYPGRVQPQHF
TGTGCCAGCAGTTATCCGGGGAGGGTGCAGCCCCAGCATTTT
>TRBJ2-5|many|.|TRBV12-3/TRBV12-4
CASSSDGASQETQYF
TGTGCCAGCAGTTCCGACGGGGCCAGCCAAGAGACCCAGTACTTC
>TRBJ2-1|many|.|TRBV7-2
CASSPAGQSFNEQFF
TGTGCCAGCAGCCCTGCGGGACAGAGTTTCAATGAGCAGTTCTTC
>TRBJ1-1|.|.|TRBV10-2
CASSEGEGMGTEAFF
TGCGCCAGCAGTGAGGGGGAGGGAATGGGCACTGAAGCTTTCTTT
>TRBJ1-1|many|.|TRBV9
CASSTWDTSNTEAFF
TGTGCCAGCAGCACATGGGACACCTCGAACACTGAAGCTTTCTTT
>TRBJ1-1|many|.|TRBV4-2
CASSLPSGTLNTEAFF
TGTGCCAGCAGCCTTCCCTCCGGGACACTGAACACTGAAGCTTTCTTT
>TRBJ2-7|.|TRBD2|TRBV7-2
CASSSGLGLEQYF
TGTGCCAGCAGCTCCGGACTAGGGCTAGAGCAGTACTTC
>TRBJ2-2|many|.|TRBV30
CAHDPGQGTGELFF
TGTGCCCACGATCCGGGGCAGGGGACCGGGGAGCTGTTTTTT
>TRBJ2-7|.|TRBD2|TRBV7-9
CASSPTALAGANEQYF
TGTGCCAGCAGCCCTACGGCCCTAGCGGGAGCAAACGAGCAGTACTTC
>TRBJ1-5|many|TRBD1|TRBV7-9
CASSQGTGGSNQPQHF
TGTGCCAGCAGCCAAGGGACAGGGGGTAGCAATCAGCCCCAGCATTTT
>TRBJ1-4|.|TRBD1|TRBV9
CASSVTGVDEKLFF
TGTGCCAGCAGCGTGACAGGGGTGGATGAAAAACTGTTTTTT
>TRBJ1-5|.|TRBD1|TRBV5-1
CASRRDRNQPQHF
TGCGCCAGCAGGCGGGACAGAAATCAGCCCCAGCATTTT
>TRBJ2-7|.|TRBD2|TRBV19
CASSPAGLLYEQYF
TGTGCCAGTAGCCCGGCGGGACTACTCTACGAGCAGTACTTC
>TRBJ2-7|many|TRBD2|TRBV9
CASSVSSGANSYEQYF
TGTGCCAGCAGCGTTTCTAGCGGGGCGAACTCCTACGAGCAGTACTTC
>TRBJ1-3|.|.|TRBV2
CASYQLSGNTIYF
TGTGCCAGCTACCAGCTCTCTGGAAACACCATATATTTT
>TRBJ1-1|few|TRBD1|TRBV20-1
CSAQARDRRTEAFF
TGCAGTGCTCAGGCCAGGGACAGGAGGACTGAAGCTTTCTTT
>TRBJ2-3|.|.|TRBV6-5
CASSYLSQGSTDTQYF
TGTGCCAGCAGTTACCTTTCGCAGGGGAGCACAGATACGCAGTATTTT
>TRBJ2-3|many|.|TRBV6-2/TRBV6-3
CASSYPLLAPEGDTQYF
TGTGCCAGCAGTTACCCGCTTCTAGCTCCCGAGGGAGATACGCAGTATTTT
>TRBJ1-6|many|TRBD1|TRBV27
CASSFRTPLTGGDSPLHF
TGTGCCAGCAGTTTCCGTACTCCTTTGACAGGGGGAGATTCACCCCTCCACTTT
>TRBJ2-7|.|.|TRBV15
CATSRDPYEQYF
TGTGCCACCAGCAGAGACCCCTACGAGCAGTACTTC
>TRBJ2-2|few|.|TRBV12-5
CASGPGTVDTGELFF
TGTGCTAGTGGTCCAGGGACGGTCGACACCGGGGAGCTGTTTTTT
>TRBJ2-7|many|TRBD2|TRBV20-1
CSARVSGRQVNEQYF
TGCAGTGCTAGAGTTAGCGGGAGACAGGTCAACGAGCAGTACTTC
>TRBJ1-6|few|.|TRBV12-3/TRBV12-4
CASSLDVLSSYNSPLHF
TGTGCCAGCAGTTTAGATGTCCTGAGCTCCTATAATTCACCCCTCCACTTT
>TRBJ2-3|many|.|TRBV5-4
CASSISDGADTQYF
TGTGCCAGCAGCATCTCTGATGGGGCAGATACGCAGTATTTT
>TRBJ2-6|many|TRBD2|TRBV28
CASSSTSGTGANVLTF
TGTGCCAGCAGTTCGACTAGCGGGACTGGGGCCAACGTCCTGACTTTC
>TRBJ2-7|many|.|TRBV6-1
CASSELGTSYEQYF
TGTGCCAGCAGTGAACTGGGCACTTCCTACGAGCAGTACTTC
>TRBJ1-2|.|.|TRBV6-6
CASSYSMGLIDGYTF
TGTGCCAGCAGTTACTCGATGGGGCTAATTGATGGCTACACCTTC
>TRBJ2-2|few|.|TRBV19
CASSIGTPGELFF
TGTGCCAGTAGTATTGGGACGCCCGGGGAGCTGTTTTTT
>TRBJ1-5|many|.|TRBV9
CASSVGGEGQPQHF
TGTGCCAGCAGCGTAGGAGGGGAAGGTCAGCCCCAGCATTTT
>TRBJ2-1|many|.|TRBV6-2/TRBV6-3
CASSSTRSYNEQFF
TGTGCCAGCAGTTCTACCCGCTCCTACAATGAGCAGTTCTTC
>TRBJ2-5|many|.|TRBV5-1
CASSLQIPRETQYF
TGCGCCAGCAGTCTACAGATCCCGAGGGAGACCCAGTACTTC
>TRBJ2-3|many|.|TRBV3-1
CASSQDRSSFADTQYF
TGTGCCAGCAGCCAAGATCGATCGTCCTTTGCAGATACGCAGTATTTT
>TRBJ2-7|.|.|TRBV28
CASSLNLLEQYF
TGTGCCAGCAGTTTGAATCTCTTGGAGCAGTACTTC
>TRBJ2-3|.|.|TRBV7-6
CASSAIMSSSTDTQYF
TGTGCCAGCAGCGCCATAATGTCGTCTAGCACAGATACGCAGTATTTT
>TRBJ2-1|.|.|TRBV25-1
CASSTFRLPHEQFF
TGTGCCAGCAGCACTTTCCGGCTCCCCCATGAGCAGTTCTTC
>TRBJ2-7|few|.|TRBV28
CASSLRSREDEQYF
TGTGCCAGCAGTTTACGGTCCAGGGAAGACGAGCAGTACTTC
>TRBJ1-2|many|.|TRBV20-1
CSAREGADGYTF
TGCAGTGCTAGAGAGGGGGCCGATGGCTACACCTTC
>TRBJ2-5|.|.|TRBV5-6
CASRRDTQETQYF
TGTGCCAGCCGCAGGGACACCCAAGAGACCCAGTACTTC
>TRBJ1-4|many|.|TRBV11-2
CASSLSLGENEKLFF
TGTGCCAGCAGCTTATCTTTAGGGGAGAATGAAAAACTGTTTTTT
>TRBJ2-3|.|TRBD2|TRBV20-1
CSAWTSGGGGTDTQYF
TGCAGTGCTTGGACTAGCGGGGGGGGTGGCACAGATACGCAGTATTTT